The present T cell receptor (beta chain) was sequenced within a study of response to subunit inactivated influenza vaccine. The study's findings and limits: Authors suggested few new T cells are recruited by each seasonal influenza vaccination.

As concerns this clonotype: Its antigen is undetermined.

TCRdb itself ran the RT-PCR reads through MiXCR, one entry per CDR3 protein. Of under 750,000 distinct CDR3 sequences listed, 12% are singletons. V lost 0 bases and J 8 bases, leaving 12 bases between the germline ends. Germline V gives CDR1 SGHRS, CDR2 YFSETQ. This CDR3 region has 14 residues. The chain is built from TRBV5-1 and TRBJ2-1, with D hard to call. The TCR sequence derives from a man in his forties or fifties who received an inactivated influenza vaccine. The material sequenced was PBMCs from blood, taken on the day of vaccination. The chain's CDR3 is CASSLGWAVDEQFF. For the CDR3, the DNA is TGCGCCAGCAGCTTGGGTTGGGCAGTCGATGAGCAGTTCTTC.